The clone carrying this T cell receptor beta chain appeared a few times. Germline assignment: CDR1 SGHTA and CDR2 FQGNSA. CDR3 length: 11 residues. Trimming left V 5 bases short and J 14 bases short, with 15 bases between. In the original analysis: Researchers report that nucleated cell counts were estimated from reference gene primer amplification. The protocol was immunoSEQ multiplex PCR, while the TCRdb copy is restricted to in-frame clones and leaves out a portion. V, J and clone size are those of that table, while D and trimming were read from the DNA. The sample records around 290,000 clones, 90% being singletons. These data originate in a study of blood T cell repertoires in COVID-19. Study details: Some COVID-19 samples were acute and others convalescent; all came from the United States, Italy and Spain.

Cohort 3 donors counted as recovered after two negative PCRs, clearance, or resolved symptoms. The chain recombines TRBV7-2 with TRBJ1-2; D not resolved. This clonotype originated in a woman aged 30 to 39 who had recovered from COVID-19. Specimen: PBMCs or T cells enriched from blood (not recorded which). The CDR3 nucleotides read TGTGCCAGCAGCCCCGGTTGGGAGCCGACCTTC. Protein: CASSPGWEPTF. Using reference TRBV7-2 and TRBJ1-2 for the parts outside the CDR3, the full variable domain is GAGVSQSPSNKVTEKGKDVELRCDPISGHTALYWYRQSLGQGLEFLIYFQGNSAPDKSGLPSDRFSAERTGGSVSTLTIQRTQQEDSAVYLCASSPGWEPTFGSGTRLTVV.